This T cell receptor (beta chain) was identified during a study of OX40 agonist ivuxolimab in advanced cancers. About this clone: No antigen is known for it.

TCRdb's table, derived via immunoSEQ multiplex PCR, lists solely in-frame clones and lacks some. The repertoire holds 84,000 or so clones, with roughly 88% as singletons. Study-wide points: It was also the case that some nonresponders had low normalized T-cell clonal expansion.

This CDR3 has 14 residues. V shed 0 bases, J shed 3 bases, and the junction held 0 bases outside the gene matches. Germline V gene data show CDR1 as WNHNN and CDR2 as SYGVQD (reference sequence). If patients had autoimmune disease history or systemic immunosuppression, they were excluded. Sequencing was performed on CD4+ or CD8+ T cells sorted from blood, taken in a trial of the OX40 agonist ivuxolimab. The origin of this receptor is an adult with an advanced solid tumor such as melanoma, head and neck, liver or kidney cancer. The rearrangement links TRBV10-1 to TRBJ2-3, with 7 bases fitting TRBD1. The CDR3 sequence is CASSESTGTDTQYF. DNA of the CDR3: TGCGCCAGCAGTGAGTCGACAGGGACAGATACGCAGTATTTT.